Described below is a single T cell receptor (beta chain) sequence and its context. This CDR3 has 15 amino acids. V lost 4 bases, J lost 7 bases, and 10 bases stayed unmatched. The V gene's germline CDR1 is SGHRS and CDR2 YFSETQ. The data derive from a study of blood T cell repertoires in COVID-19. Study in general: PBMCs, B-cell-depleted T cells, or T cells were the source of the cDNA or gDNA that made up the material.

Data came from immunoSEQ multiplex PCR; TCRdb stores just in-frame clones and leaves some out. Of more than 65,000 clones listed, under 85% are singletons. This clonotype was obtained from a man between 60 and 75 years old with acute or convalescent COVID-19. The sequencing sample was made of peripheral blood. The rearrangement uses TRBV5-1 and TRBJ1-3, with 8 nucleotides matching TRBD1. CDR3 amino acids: CASSLSTGATNTIYF. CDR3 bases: TGCGCCAGCAGCCTATCGACAGGGGCAACGAACACCATATATTTT.